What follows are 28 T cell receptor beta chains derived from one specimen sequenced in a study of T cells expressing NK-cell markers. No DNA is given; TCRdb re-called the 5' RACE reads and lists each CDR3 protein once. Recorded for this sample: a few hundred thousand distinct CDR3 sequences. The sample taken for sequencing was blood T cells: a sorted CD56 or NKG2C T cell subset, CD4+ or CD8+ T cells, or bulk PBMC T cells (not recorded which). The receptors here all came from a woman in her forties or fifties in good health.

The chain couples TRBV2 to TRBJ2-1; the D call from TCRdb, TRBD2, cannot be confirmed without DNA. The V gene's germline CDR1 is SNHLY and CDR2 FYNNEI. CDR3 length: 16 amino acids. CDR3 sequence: CASSPLTSGAYNEQFF.

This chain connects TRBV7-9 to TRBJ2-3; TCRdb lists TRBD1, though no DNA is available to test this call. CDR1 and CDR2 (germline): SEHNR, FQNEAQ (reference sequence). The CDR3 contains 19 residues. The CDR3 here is CASSPPSRLASFSTDTQYF.

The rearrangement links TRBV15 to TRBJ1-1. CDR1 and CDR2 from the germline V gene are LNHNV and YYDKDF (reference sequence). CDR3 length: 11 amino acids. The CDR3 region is CATSTDTEAFF. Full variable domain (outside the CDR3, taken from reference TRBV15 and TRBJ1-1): DAMVIQNPRYQVTQFGKPVTLSCSQTLNHNVMYWYQQKSSQAPKLLFHYYDKDFNNEADTPDNFQSRRPNTSFCFLDIRSPGLGDTAMYLCATSTDTEAFFGQGTRLTVV.

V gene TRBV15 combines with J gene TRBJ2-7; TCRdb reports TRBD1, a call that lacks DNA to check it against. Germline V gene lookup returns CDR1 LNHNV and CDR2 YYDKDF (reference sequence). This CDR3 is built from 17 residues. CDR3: CATSRDLLGESIYEQYF.

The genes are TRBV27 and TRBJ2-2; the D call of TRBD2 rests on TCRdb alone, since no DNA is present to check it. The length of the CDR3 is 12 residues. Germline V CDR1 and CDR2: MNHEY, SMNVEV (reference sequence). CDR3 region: CASSNLARELFF.

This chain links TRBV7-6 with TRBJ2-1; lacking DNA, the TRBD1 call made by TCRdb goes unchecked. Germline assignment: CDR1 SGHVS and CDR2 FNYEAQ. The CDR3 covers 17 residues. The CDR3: CASSPQEPLSSYNEQFF.

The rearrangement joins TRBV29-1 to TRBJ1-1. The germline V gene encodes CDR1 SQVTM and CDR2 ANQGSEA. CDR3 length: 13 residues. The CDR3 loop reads CSVNPRLQGGAFF.

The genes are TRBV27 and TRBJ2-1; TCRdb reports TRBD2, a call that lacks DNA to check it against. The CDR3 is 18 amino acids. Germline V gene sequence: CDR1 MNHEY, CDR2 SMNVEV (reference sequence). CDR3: CASSLSSWGLAGDNEQFF.

CDR3 protein: CASGLEQGSQPQHF. V and J are TRBV12-5 and TRBJ1-5; there is no DNA to check the TCRdb D call of TRBD1. The CDR3 runs to 14 residues. The germline CDR1 and CDR2 sequences are LGHNT and FRNRAP. The variable domain in full, completed from reference TRBV12-5 and TRBJ1-5, reads DARVTQTPRHKVTEMGQEVTMRCQPILGHNTVFWYRQTMMQGLELLAYFRNRAPLDDSGMPKDRFSAEMPDATLATLKIQPSEPRDSAVYFCASGLEQGSQPQHFGDGTRLSIL.

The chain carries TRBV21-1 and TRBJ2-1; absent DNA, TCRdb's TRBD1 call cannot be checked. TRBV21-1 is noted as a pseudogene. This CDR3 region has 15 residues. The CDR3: CASSKESGDHNEQFF.

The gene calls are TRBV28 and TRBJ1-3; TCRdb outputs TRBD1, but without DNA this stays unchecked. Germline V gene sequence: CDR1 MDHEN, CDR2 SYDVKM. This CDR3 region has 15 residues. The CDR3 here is CASSRTPSSGNTIYF. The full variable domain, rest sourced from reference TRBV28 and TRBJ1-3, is DVKVTQSSRYLVKRTGEKVFLECVQDMDHENMFWYRQDPGLGLRLIYFSYDVKMKEKGDIPEGYSVSREKKERFSLILESASTNQTSMYLCASSRTPSSGNTIYFGEGSWLTVV.

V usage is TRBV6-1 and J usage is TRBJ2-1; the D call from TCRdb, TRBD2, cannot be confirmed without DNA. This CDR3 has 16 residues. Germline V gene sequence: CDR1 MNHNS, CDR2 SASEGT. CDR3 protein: CASSEGRAVAYNEQFF.

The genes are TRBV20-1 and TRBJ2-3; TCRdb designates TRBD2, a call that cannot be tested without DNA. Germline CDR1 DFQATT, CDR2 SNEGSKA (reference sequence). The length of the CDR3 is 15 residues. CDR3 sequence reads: CSASVASVSMDTQYF.

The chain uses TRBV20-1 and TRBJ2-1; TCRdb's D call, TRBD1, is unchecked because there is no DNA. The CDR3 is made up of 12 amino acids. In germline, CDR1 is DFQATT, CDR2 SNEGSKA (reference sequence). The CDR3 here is CSGGPIWDEQFF.

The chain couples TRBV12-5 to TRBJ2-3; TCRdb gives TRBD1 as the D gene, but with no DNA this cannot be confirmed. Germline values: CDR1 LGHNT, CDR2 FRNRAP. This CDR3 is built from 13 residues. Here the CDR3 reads CARVSGGDDTQYF.

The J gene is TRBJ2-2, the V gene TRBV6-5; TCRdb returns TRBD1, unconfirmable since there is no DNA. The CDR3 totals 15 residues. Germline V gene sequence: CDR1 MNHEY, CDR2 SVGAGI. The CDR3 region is CASRWTGAETGELFF.

The CDR3 region is CASRGGRGFGELFF. The chain links TRBV11-3 to TRBJ2-2; TCRdb picks TRBD1, but there is no DNA to check that call. CDR1 and CDR2 from the germline V gene are SGHNT and YENEEA. The CDR3 covers 14 residues.

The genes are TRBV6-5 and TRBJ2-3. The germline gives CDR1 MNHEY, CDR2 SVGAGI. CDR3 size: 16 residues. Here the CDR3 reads CASSYSASQIGDTQYF.

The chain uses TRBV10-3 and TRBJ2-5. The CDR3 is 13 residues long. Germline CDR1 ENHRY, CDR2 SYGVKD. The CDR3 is CAISDGYQETQYF.

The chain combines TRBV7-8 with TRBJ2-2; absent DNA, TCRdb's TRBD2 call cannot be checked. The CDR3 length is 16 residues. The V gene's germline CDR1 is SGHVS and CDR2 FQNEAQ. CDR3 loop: CASSLAGPAGTGELFF.

The CDR3 loop reads CSANPDRAQETQYF. The chain combines TRBV20-1 with TRBJ2-5; there is no DNA to check the TCRdb D call of TRBD1. Germline values: CDR1 DFQATT, CDR2 SNEGSKA (reference sequence). The CDR3 spans 14 residues.

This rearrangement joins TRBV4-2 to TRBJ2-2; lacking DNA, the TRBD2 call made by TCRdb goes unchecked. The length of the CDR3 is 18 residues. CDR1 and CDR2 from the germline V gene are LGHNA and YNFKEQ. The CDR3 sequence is CASSPSGTSAANTGELFF.

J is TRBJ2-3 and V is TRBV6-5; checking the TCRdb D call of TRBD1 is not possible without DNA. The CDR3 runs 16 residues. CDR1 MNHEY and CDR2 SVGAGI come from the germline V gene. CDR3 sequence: CASSYLGQGSTDTQYF.

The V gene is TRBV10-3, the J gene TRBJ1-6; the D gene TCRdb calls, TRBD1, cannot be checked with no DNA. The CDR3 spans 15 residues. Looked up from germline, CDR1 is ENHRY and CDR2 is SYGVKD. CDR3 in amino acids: CAISAMTGNNSPLHF.

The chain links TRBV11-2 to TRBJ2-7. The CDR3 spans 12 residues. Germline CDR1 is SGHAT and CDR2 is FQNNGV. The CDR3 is CASSLRVYEQYF. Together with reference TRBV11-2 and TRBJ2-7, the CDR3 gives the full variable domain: EAGVAQSPRYKIIEKRQSVAFWCNPISGHATLYWYQQILGQGPKLLIQFQNNGVVDDSQLPKDRFSAERLKGVDSTLKIQPAKLEDSAVYLCASSLRVYEQYFGPGTRLTVT.

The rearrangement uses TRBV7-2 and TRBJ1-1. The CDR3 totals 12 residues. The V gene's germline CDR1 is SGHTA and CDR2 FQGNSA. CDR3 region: CASSLGLREAFF.

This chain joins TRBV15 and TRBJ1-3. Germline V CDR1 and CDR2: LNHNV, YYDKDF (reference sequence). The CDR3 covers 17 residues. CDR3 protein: CATSSIRGGIRGNTIYF.

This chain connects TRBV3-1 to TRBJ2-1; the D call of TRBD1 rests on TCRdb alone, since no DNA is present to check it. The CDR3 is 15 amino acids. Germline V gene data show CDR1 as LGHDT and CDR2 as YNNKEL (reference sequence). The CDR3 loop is CASSPPTGSYNEQFF.